A single sample is the source of the 10 T cell receptor beta chains below, sequenced in a study of T-cell reconstitution after alpha-beta-depleted transplantation in children. Library preparation (for TCRbeta) was performed with unique molecular identifiers. TCRdb processed the PCR reads anew with MiXCR; each CDR3 protein has one entry. The sample has approximately 500,000 distinct CDR3 sequences, approximately 30% seen once. The specimen was PBMCs, collected before TCRalphabeta/CD19-depleted stem cell transplant. These receptors all come from a boy in the first two years of life with Wiskott-Aldrich syndrome, due to receive a stem cell transplant.

This clonotype was detected a few times. This chain uses TRBV29-1 with TRBJ2-5; D is possibly TRBD1 (6 bases). CDR3 length equals 12 residues. The germline V and J ends were trimmed by 5 bases and 12 bases, with 19 bases remaining between them. Germline lookup yields CDR1 SQVTM and CDR2 ANQGSEA. CDR3 sequence reads: CSVSFRGGMKYF. The CDR3 DNA reads TGCAGCGTTAGTTTCCGAGGGGGTATGAAGTACTTC.

V is TRBV15 and J is TRBJ2-7, with TRBD2 as a possible D gene (5 bases). V lost 1 base to trimming and J lost 5 bases, with 12 bases between them. The CDR3 covers 14 residues. In germline, CDR1 is LNHNV, CDR2 YYDKDF (reference sequence). This CDR3 is CATSRGPDGNEQYF. The CDR3 DNA reads TGTGCCACCAGCAGAGGCCCGGACGGGAACGAGCAGTACTTC.

In its sample, this clonotype was seen a few times. The genes are TRBV24-1 and TRBJ2-3, with 9 nucleotides matching TRBD1. The CDR3 contains 15 residues. Germline CDR1 and CDR2: KGHDR and SFDVKD. With V trimmed by 7 bases and J by 1 base, 5 bases remained unmatched. The CDR3: CATRPGTGRTDTQYF. The DNA for the CDR3 is TGTGCCACCAGGCCCGGGACAGGGCGCACAGATACGCAGTATTTT.

The genes are TRBV5-1 and TRBJ2-7; tentatively, D is TRBD1 or TRBD2 (5 bases each). The germline gives CDR1 SGHRS, CDR2 YFSETQ. This CDR3 has 15 residues. The ends were cut back, 0 bases at V and 3 bases at J, with 13 bases in the middle. In DNA form, the CDR3 reads TGCGCCAGCAGCTTGGGGGACCTTGCCGTCTACGAGCAGTACTTC. Translated, it gives CASSLGDLAVYEQYF.

This clonotype was seen just once. V and J are TRBV20-1 and TRBJ2-7; D not resolved. Trimming left V 3 bases short and J 0 bases short, with 12 bases between. Germline CDR1 DFQATT, CDR2 SNEGSKA (reference sequence). The CDR3 runs 14 residues. In DNA form, the CDR3 reads TGCAGTGCTAGGGGGTCCTCCCTCTCCTACGAGCAGTACTTC. Its protein is CSARGSSLSYEQYF.

This clonotype was counted only a few times. The chain is built from TRBV11-1 and TRBJ2-3; D unclear. V lost 7 bases, J lost 2 bases, and 10 bases lay in between. Germline V gene sequence: CDR1 SGHAT, CDR2 FQDESV (reference sequence). The CDR3 loop spans 13 amino acids. In nucleotides, the CDR3 is TGTGCCAGCAAGCAGGCTAACACAGATACGCAGTATTTT. Its protein is CASKQANTDTQYF.

The V call is TRBV20-1, the J call TRBJ2-3, with TRBD1 as a possible D gene (5 bases). CDR1 and CDR2 (germline): DFQATT, SNEGSKA (reference sequence). The CDR3 length is 14 residues. V gave up 7 bases and J gave up 3 bases, with 17 bases separating them. The CDR3 reads CSGSGAGLTDTQYF. The CDR3, as DNA: TGCAGTGGTTCTGGGGCAGGGCTTACAGATACGCAGTATTTT.

V and J are TRBV20-1 and TRBJ2-5; no clear D gene. CDR3 length: 13 amino acids. Per germline, CDR1 DFQATT and CDR2 SNEGSKA (reference sequence). V lost 5 bases and J 5 bases, leaving 15 bases between the germline ends. CDR3 nucleotides: TGCAGTGCTCCACGGCCAGTGGAGGAGACCCAGTACTTC. Encoded protein: CSAPRPVEETQYF.

In its sample, this clonotype was seen a few times. The rearrangement uses TRBV12-3 or TRBV12-4 and TRBJ2-7, with 14 bases that match TRBD2. Trimming cost V 4 bases and J 6 bases; bases outside gene matches: 2. The CDR3 sequence is 14 residues long. The CDR3 sequence is CASSSGTSGSEQYF. The CDR3 nucleotides read TGTGCCAGCAGTTCAGGGACTAGCGGGAGCGAGCAGTACTTC.

The J gene is TRBJ2-2, the V gene TRBV6-4, with TRBD1 matching 8 bases. Germline V gene data show CDR1 as MRHNA and CDR2 as SNTAGT. V lost 4 bases to trimming and J lost 2 bases; unmatched junction nucleotides: 6. The CDR3 consists of 16 residues. CDR3 DNA: TGTGCCAGCAGTGGGGGACAGGATCGTAACACCGGGGAGCTGTTTTTT. Its translation is CASSGGQDRNTGELFF.